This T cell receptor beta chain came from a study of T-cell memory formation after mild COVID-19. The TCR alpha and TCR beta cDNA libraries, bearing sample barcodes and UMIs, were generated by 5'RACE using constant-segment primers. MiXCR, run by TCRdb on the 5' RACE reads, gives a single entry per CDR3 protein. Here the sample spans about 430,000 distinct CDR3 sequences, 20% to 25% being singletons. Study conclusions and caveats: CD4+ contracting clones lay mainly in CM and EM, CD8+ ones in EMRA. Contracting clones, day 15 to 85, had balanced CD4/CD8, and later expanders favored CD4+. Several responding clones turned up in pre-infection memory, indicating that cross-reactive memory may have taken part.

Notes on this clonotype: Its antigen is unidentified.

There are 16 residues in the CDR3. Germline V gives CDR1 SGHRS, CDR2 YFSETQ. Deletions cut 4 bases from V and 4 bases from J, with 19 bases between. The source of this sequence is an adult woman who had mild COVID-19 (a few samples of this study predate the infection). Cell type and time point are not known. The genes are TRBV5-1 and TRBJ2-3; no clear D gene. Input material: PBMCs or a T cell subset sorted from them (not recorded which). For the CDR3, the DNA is TGCGCCAGCAGCATTCCCCTAACCGTCGGCGCAGATACGCAGTATTTT. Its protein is CASSIPLTVGADTQYF.